A selection of T cell receptor beta chains follows, all from one sample in a study of cytomegalovirus exposure and HLA in healthy donors. TCRdb's table, derived via immunoSEQ multiplex PCR, lists solely in-frame clones and lacks some. The repertoire consists of about 120,000 clones, with 7% to 9.5% occurring once and the leading ten covering approximately 6.6%. The material sequenced was PBMCs. The receptors come from a woman aged 40 to 49 in good health and CMV-seropositive. The CDR3 runs from the conserved cysteine through the conserved F or W. Each record gives: J gene, V gene, CDR3 length, clone size, D gene, CDR3 protein, CDR3 DNA. A D gene is named only where the DNA matches it firmly. For some rows the clone size is stated as once, few or many, or as a class when expanded; others skip it.

TRBJ1-2,TRBV6-5,14,-,TRBD1,CASSGQGSEKGYTF,TGTGCCAGCAGTGGACAGGGAAGTGAGAAGGGCTACACCTTC
TRBJ1-5,TRBV5-6,18,few,TRBD1,CASSRGTGGSYSNQPQHF,TGTGCCAGCAGTCGAGGGACAGGGGGATCCTATAGCAATCAGCCCCAGCATTTT
TRBJ2-7,TRBV18,14,-,-,CASSPRGPADEQYF,TGTGCCAGCTCACCGCGGGGCCCGGCCGACGAGCAGTACTTC
TRBJ1-5,TRBV5-1,15,few,TRBD1,CASRAGTESNQPQHF,TGCGCCAGCAGAGCCGGGACAGAGAGCAATCAGCCCCAGCATTTT
TRBJ1-1,TRBV5-1,15,-,-,CASSFGGATIAEAFF,TGCGCCAGCAGCTTTGGAGGGGCGACGATAGCTGAAGCTTTCTTT
TRBJ1-1,TRBV6-5,14,few,-,CASTPARVNTEAFF,TGTGCCAGCACCCCGGCCAGGGTGAACACTGAAGCTTTCTTT
TRBJ1-6,TRBV19,14,few,TRBD1,CASSAGQGNSPLHF,TGTGCCAGTAGTGCCGGACAGGGTAATTCACCCCTCCACTTT
TRBJ2-7,TRBV7-3,14,few,TRBD2,CASSLLAGPYEQYF,TGTGCCAGCAGCCTACTAGCGGGGCCATACGAGCAGTACTTC
TRBJ1-2,TRBV28,15,-,-,CASSFSLAGIYGYTF,TGTGCCAGCAGTTTCTCCCTGGCGGGGATCTATGGCTACACCTTC
TRBJ2-7,TRBV4-2,16,few,TRBD2,CASSLLTSGDSYEQYF,TGTGCCAGCAGCCTTCTTACTAGCGGGGACTCCTACGAGCAGTACTTC
TRBJ1-1,TRBV18,13,few,-,CASSPLREFEAFF,TGTGCCAGCTCACCTCTCCGGGAGTTTGAAGCTTTCTTT
TRBJ2-3,TRBV30,16,-,-,CAWSVFGAISTDTQYF,TGTGCCTGGAGTGTGTTTGGGGCTATAAGCACAGATACGCAGTATTTT
TRBJ2-7,TRBV6-1,14,medium-sized,-,CASTLLGGNYEQYF,TGTGCCAGCACCCTCCTAGGGGGAAACTACGAGCAGTACTTC
TRBJ1-1,TRBV11-2,15,-,-,CASSLASAVATEAFF,TGTGCCAGCAGCTTAGCTTCGGCCGTAGCCACTGAAGCTTTCTTT
TRBJ1-4,TRBV15,15,-,-,CATSRDPGLEEKLFF,TGTGCCACCAGCAGAGATCCAGGTTTAGAAGAAAAACTGTTTTTT
TRBJ1-2,TRBV4-1,16,few,-,CASSQETRGGNYGYTF,TGCGCCAGCAGCCAAGAAACACGAGGGGGAAACTATGGCTACACCTTC
TRBJ2-3,TRBV6-5,12,-,-,CASSSPADTQYF,TGTGCCAGCAGTTCGCCAGCAGATACGCAGTATTTT
TRBJ1-4,TRBV5-1,17,few,-,CASSQASIGSSNEKLFF,TGCGCCAGCAGTCAGGCCTCAATTGGGTCTTCGAATGAAAAACTGTTTTTT
TRBJ2-7,TRBV5-1,14,-,-,CASSLDRARGEQYF,TGCGCCAGCAGCTTGGACAGGGCAAGGGGCGAGCAGTACTTC
TRBJ1-1,TRBV4-1,14,-,-,CASSQGFRSTEAFF,TGCGCCAGCAGCCAAGGCTTCCGTAGCACTGAAGCTTTCTTT
TRBJ2-7,TRBV30,12,-,-,CAWRSVGYEQYF,TGTGCCTGGAGATCGGTTGGCTACGAGCAGTACTTC
TRBJ2-3,TRBV5-4,13,few,-,CASSFGIPDTQYF,TGTGCCAGCAGCTTCGGGATTCCAGATACGCAGTATTTT
TRBJ1-5,TRBV30,14,few,TRBD1,CAWSVTGANQPQHF,TGTGCCTGGAGTGTTACAGGGGCGAATCAGCCCCAGCATTTT
TRBJ2-2,TRBV5-1,14,-,TRBD2,CASSRGTSPGELFF,TGCGCCAGCAGCCGAGGGACTAGCCCCGGGGAGCTGTTTTTT
TRBJ2-1,TRBV6-1,15,few,TRBD1,CASSEDRSSYNEQFF,TGTGCCAGCAGTGAGGACAGGAGCTCCTACAATGAGCAGTTCTTC
TRBJ2-7,TRBV27,16,-,TRBD1,CASSLSPDRVYYEQYF,TGTGCCAGCAGTTTGTCCCCCGACAGGGTATACTACGAGCAGTACTTC
TRBJ2-3,TRBV21-1,19,once,-,CASSKKGSLIGKDTDTQYF,TGTGCCAGCAGCAAAAAAGGTAGCCTAATCGGAAAAGACACAGATACGCAGTATTTT
TRBJ1-6,TRBV30,17,few,-,CAWSDYPVTRGYSPLHF,TGTGCCTGGAGTGACTACCCCGTGACAAGAGGGTATTCACCCCTCCACTTT
TRBJ2-7,TRBV4-2,14,few,-,CASSLSGGPYEQYF,TGTGCCAGCAGCCTTTCCGGGGGGCCCTACGAGCAGTACTTC
TRBJ2-1,TRBV19,12,few,-,CASSIDSNEQFF,TGTGCCAGTAGTATAGATAGTAATGAGCAGTTCTTC
TRBJ2-2,TRBV5-6,15,-,-,CASSLASLSTGELFF,TGTGCCAGCAGCTTAGCATCTCTTAGCACCGGGGAGCTGTTTTTT
TRBJ2-7,TRBV7-6,15,-,-,CASSLADSKPYEQYF,TGTGCCAGCAGCTTAGCGGACAGCAAACCCTACGAGCAGTACTTC
TRBJ1-5,TRBV5-6,14,-,-,CASSSPTLGEPQHF,TGTGCCAGCAGCTCCCCCACCCTCGGAGAGCCCCAGCATTTT
TRBJ2-1,TRBV6-6,12,few,-,CASSYSGNEQFF,TGTGCCAGCAGTTACTCCGGGAATGAGCAGTTCTTC
TRBJ2-3,TRBV19,15,few,TRBD2,CASSQWGGSTDTQYF,TGTGCCAGTAGCCAGTGGGGGGGTAGCACAGATACGCAGTATTTT
TRBJ2-7,TRBV4-1,15,few,TRBD1,CASSSNRGPLNEQYF,TGCGCCAGCAGCTCGAACAGGGGGCCCCTAAACGAGCAGTACTTC
TRBJ1-2,TRBV30,15,few,-,CAWSVAGARNYGYTF,TGTGCCTGGAGTGTAGCAGGGGCCCGAAACTATGGCTACACCTTC
TRBJ2-7,TRBV5-1,15,-,TRBD2,CASSPVRGGVYEQYF,TGCGCCAGCAGCCCAGTGCGGGGAGGGGTCTACGAGCAGTACTTC
TRBJ1-2,TRBV5-6,16,-,TRBD1,CASSPGTGAGNYGYTF,TGTGCCAGCAGTCCCGGGACAGGGGCAGGGAACTATGGCTACACCTTC
TRBJ2-5,TRBV18,13,few,-,CASSAGHQETQYF,TGTGCCAGCTCAGCGGGACACCAAGAGACCCAGTACTTC
TRBJ2-1,TRBV7-2,16,-,TRBD2,CASTPTSGGAYNEQFF,TGTGCCAGCACCCCGACCTCGGGGGGGGCTTACAATGAGCAGTTCTTC
TRBJ2-1,TRBV5-1,16,few,-,CASSPEGRVNIDEQFF,TGCGCCAGCAGCCCGGAGGGCAGGGTGAATATCGATGAGCAGTTCTTC
TRBJ1-3,TRBV6-1,16,many,-,CASSEAQGSSGNTIYF,TGTGCCAGCAGTGAAGCGCAGGGGAGCTCTGGAAACACCATATATTTT
TRBJ2-7,TRBV6-5,14,-,-,CASSYGRSGPEQYF,TGTGCCAGCAGTTACGGGCGGAGCGGGCCCGAGCAGTACTTC
TRBJ1-6,TRBV28,13,-,-,CASSLLRSSPLHF,TGTGCCAGCAGTTTACTAAGGAGCTCACCCCTCCACTTT
TRBJ1-1,TRBV19,13,few,-,CASSFGRNTEAFF,TGTGCCAGTAGTTTCGGGAGGAACACTGAAGCTTTCTTT
TRBJ1-1,TRBV6-1,12,few,TRBD1,CAGDREGTEAFF,TGTGCCGGGGACAGGGAGGGCACTGAAGCTTTCTTT
TRBJ1-5,TRBV12-5,15,few,-,CASGLADSRGRPQHF,TGTGCTAGTGGTTTGGCAGACTCCAGGGGCCGGCCCCAGCATTTT
TRBJ2-7,TRBV11-2,15,few,TRBD1,CASSYWTGVSYEQYF,TGTGCCAGCAGCTATTGGACAGGGGTGTCCTACGAGCAGTACTTC